The 9 T cell receptor beta chains below come from one sample, sequenced in a study of shared clonotypes between healthy human individuals. Clones were read by immunoSEQ multiplex PCR, and TCRdb kept only the in-frame ones, dropping some. Seen here are about 2.1 million clones, over 85% observed once, and the top ten hold under 2%. Terminally differentiated effector memory CD45RA+ cells were left out of the naive CD8 fraction, which was CD45RO-negative and positively selected for CCR7. The sample comprised naive CD8+ T cells from PBMCs. These receptors originate from a man aged 18 to 29 in good health. Some clones in this sample may be carry-over from other donors' samples.

J is TRBJ2-2 and V is TRBV11-2; the D is unclear. This CDR3 is built from 14 residues. In germline, CDR1 is SGHAT, CDR2 FQNNGV. V lost 4 bases and J lost 7, with 13 bases in between. The CDR3: CASSWPDSIGELFF. The CDR3 DNA reads as TGTGCCAGCAGCTGGCCGGATTCGATCGGGGAGCTGTTTTTT.

This clone was found once. This CDR3 is also generated by other DNA sequences in the sample. CDR3 bases: TGTGCCAGCAGTTTCGACAGGGCTAGCAATGAGCAGTTCTTC. Protein: CASSFDRASNEQFF. This sequence joins TRBV28 and TRBJ2-1; 7 bases are shared with TRBD1. V lost 3 bases to trimming and J lost 6 bases; unmatched junction nucleotides: 5. The CDR3 length is 14 residues. Germline CDR1 MDHEN, CDR2 SYDVKM.

The chain carries TRBV27 and TRBJ2-5, with 12 bases fitting TRBD1. Germline V gene data show CDR1 as MNHEY and CDR2 as SMNVEV (reference sequence). The V and J ends lost 1 base and 4 bases, in that order; junction bases with no gene match: 4. This CDR3 has 16 residues. The CDR3 region is CASSLLGTGGPETQYF. Written as DNA, the CDR3 is TGTGCCAGCAGTTTATTGGGGACAGGGGGCCCAGAGACCCAGTACTTC.

The chain couples TRBV11-2 to TRBJ2-7; 7 bases line up with TRBD2. Trimming removed 5 bases from V and 2 bases from J; junction bases left unmatched: 18. The CDR3 length is 18 residues. Germline assignment: CDR1 SGHAT and CDR2 FQNNGV. The CDR3 is CASSLHPNSGPGTYEQYF. In nucleotides, the CDR3 is TGTGCCAGCAGCCTCCATCCCAATAGCGGGCCTGGAACCTACGAGCAGTACTTC.

The chain employs TRBV5-1 and TRBJ2-3; perhaps TRBD2 as D (5 bases). The CDR3 loop spans 12 amino acids. V lost 3 bases and J 5 bases, leaving 7 bases between the germline ends. Germline CDR1 and CDR2: SGHRS and YFSETQ. In DNA form, the CDR3 reads TGCGCCAGCAGCTGGACTCAAGATACGCAGTATTTT. It specifies CASSWTQDTQYF.

This chain connects TRBV13 to TRBJ2-3; 14 nucleotides agree with TRBD2. J was trimmed by 6 bases and V by 5 bases; bases with no gene match: 4. Germline V lookup: CDR1 PRHDT, CDR2 FYEKMQ (reference sequence). The CDR3 is 15 residues long. The CDR3 region is CASSPRLAGGDTQYF. In DNA form, the CDR3 reads TGTGCCAGCAGCCCTCGACTAGCGGGGGGGGATACGCAGTATTTT.

On this clone: Other DNA sequences of this sample code for an identical CDR3. V and J are TRBV15 and TRBJ1-1; D is unresolved. Germline V lookup: CDR1 LNHNV, CDR2 YYDKDF (reference sequence). The ends were cut back, 3 bases at V and 1 base at J, with 9 bases in the middle. CDR3 length: 14 amino acids. Here the CDR3 reads CATSRGGENTEAFF. In nucleotides, the CDR3 is TGTGCCACCAGCAGGGGAGGAGAGAACACTGAAGCTTTCTTT.

About this clone: Other DNA sequences in the same sample also yield this CDR3. The chain couples TRBV7-9 to TRBJ1-1; possibly TRBD1 for D (6 bases). The V end lost 0 bases, the J end lost 6 bases, and 8 bases lay between the germline ends. Germline loops: CDR1 SEHNR, CDR2 FQNEAQ (reference sequence). The CDR3 covers 13 residues. The CDR3 is CASSLATGSEAFF. CDR3 sequence (DNA): TGTGCCAGCAGCTTAGCGACAGGTTCTGAAGCTTTCTTT.

In this sample, this clone turned up once. This chain joins TRBV7-9 and TRBJ1-2; the D gene is possibly TRBD1 (5 bases). Trimming left V 3 bases short and J 6 bases short, with 14 bases between. The CDR3 contains 14 residues. Germline CDR1 and CDR2: SEHNR and FQNEAQ (reference sequence). CDR3 protein: CASSLGRDSNGYTF. CDR3 in DNA: TGTGCCAGCAGCTTGGGGAGGGACTCTAATGGCTACACCTTC.